This T cell receptor beta chain was found in a study of spatial heterogeneity in lung cancer. At the level of the study: Consistently, beta-chain sequences turned up in larger numbers than alpha-chain sequences did. Every unique TCR and UMI combination, on average, appeared more than ten times in raw reads.

This clonotype was recorded many times. Indicated time point: sample taken at primary tumor resection. Samples came from 72 TRACERx patients with untreated early-stage lung cancer. Each TCR cDNA molecule carried a unique molecular identifier. TCRdb ran MiXCR on the 5' RACE reads and lists one entry per CDR3 protein. The table lists roughly 48,000 distinct CDR3 sequences, roughly 5.7% of them singletons, with over 8.5% in the top ten. This CDR3 contains 13 residues. The V gene lost 2 bases and the J gene lost 7 bases, with 12 bases spanning the gap. Germline CDR1 SGHNT, CDR2 YYREEE (reference sequence).

The sample here was PBMCs, taken at surgery. This receptor was obtained from a male donor with early-stage non-small cell lung cancer. The chain carries TRBV5-4 and TRBJ1-1; D gene unclear. The CDR3 sequence: CASSLVGSYEAFF. The DNA for the CDR3 is TGTGCCAGCAGCTTAGTGGGAAGCTATGAAGCTTTCTTT. Looking up the rest from reference TRBV5-4 and TRBJ1-1 gives the full variable domain: ETGVTQSPTHLIKTRGQQVTLRCSSQSGHNTVSWYQQALGQGPQFIFQYYREEENGRGNFPPRFSGLQFPNYSSELNVNALELDDSALYLCASSLVGSYEAFFGQGTRLTVV.